This T cell receptor (beta chain) was captured in a study of T cell responses to AZD1222 COVID-19 vaccine listed by TCRdb under 2021. A note on the overall study: Because spike-specific TCR depth and breadth did not differ between the two schedules, AZD1222 recipients who got a second dose at roughly 4 weeks were pooled with those who got a second dose at roughly 12 weeks. A total of 233 trial participants underwent TCR sequencing, of whom 207 had received two doses of AZD1222 and 26 had received two doses of the MenACWY control vaccine. Trial participants were enrolled into age subgroups of 18-55, 56-69 and 70-plus years, which contained approximately 150, 30 and 60 TCR-sequenced participants, respectively.

As concerns this clone: Its cognate antigen has yet to be identified. Base qualities were left out, and no much larger clone turns up one base away.

From the cysteine through the phenylalanine, the CDR3 covers 14 amino acids. Kept here is only the CDR3 DNA, which spans 42 bases and is read in frame from base 1. CDR1 MGHRA and CDR2 YSYEKL are derived from the germline V gene. V loses 3 bases of germline sequence and J loses 4 bases, and the interval between the two ends is 12 bases. The CDR3 regions of human TCRbeta chains were analyzed by immunosequencing. On the study's bioinformatics: TCRs in the repertoires were compared against a reference library of SARS-CoV-2-specific TCRs that had been generated with the MIRA antigen-specificity platform. Breadth was defined as the fraction of unique TCRs that were SARS-CoV-2-associated, and depth was defined as the fraction of total T cells that were SARS-CoV-2-associated. Using the MIRA data, each spike-specific TCR was mapped to the spike region that the TCR reacts to and placed in a CD4 or CD8 class. Log10-transformed breadth and depth values were compared by one-way ANOVA with Sidak's multiple comparisons tests. In its TCRdb copy, this immuneACCESS table keeps in-frame sequences only and misses some clones. Where compared with another copy, unresolved V genes explain less than half of these, and the others have no known cause. The V and J calls and clone size were taken over from that table, and D and trimming were inferred from the DNA. For this sample there are roughly 120,000 clones; roughly 90% appear just once. 6% to 8% of the sample goes to the ten largest clones.

Broader findings and caveats from the paper: Only five or six AZD1222 recipients were SARS-CoV-2 seropositive at baseline, limiting conclusions about previously exposed vaccinees. After two AZD1222 doses, both the breadth and the depth of spike-specific TCRs were significantly higher than at day 0 and than in MenACWY recipients. Because no samples from the day 14 peak response were available, repertoires could be characterized only after the peak T cell response. In the small 56-69-year group, the increase in depth fell short of significance, most likely because of low power. Participants were mostly white British, with more females than males. The authors suggested clonal diversity may have been underestimated. Reportedly, close to half of the unique spike-specific TCRs recognized epitopes lying outside the regions that are mutated in the B.1.351 and B.1.1.7 variants. The whole spike protein was spanned by vaccine-associated CD4 TCRs, and dominant responses were seen in regions 160-218 and 743-854.

The time point tag for this specimen amounts to: baseline before first vaccination. Samples from vaccinated people were obtained from the UK trials COV001 and COV002, which included a single-blind randomized controlled phase 2/3 trial of AZD1222 (ChAdOx1 nCoV-19) in healthy adults. For TCRbeta chain sequencing, PBMC samples were collected from trial participants at day 0 and at day 28 after the second dose. The chain couples TRBV4-1 to TRBJ1-2; a weak D assignment points to TRBD1 (6 bases agree). This specimen was peripheral blood, taken on day 0 of AZD1222 vaccination. The origin of this receptor is an adult in good health. The CDR3 region: CASSQSGGSYGYTF. Here is the DNA: TGCGCCAGCAGCCAGTCTGGGGGCTCCTATGGCTACACCTTC.